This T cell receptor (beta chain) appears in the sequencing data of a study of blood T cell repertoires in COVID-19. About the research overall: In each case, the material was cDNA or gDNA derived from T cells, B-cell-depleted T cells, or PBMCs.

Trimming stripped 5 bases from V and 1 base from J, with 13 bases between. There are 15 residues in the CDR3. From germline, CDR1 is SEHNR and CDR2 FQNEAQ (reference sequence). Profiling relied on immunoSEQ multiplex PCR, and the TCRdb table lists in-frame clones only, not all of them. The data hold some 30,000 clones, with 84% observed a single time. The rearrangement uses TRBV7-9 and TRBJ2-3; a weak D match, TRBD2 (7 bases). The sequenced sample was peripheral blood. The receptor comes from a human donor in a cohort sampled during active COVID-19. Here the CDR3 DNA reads TGTGCCAGCAGCGAAGGGGGGGCTGGCACAGATACGCAGTATTTT. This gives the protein CASSEGGAGTDTQYF.